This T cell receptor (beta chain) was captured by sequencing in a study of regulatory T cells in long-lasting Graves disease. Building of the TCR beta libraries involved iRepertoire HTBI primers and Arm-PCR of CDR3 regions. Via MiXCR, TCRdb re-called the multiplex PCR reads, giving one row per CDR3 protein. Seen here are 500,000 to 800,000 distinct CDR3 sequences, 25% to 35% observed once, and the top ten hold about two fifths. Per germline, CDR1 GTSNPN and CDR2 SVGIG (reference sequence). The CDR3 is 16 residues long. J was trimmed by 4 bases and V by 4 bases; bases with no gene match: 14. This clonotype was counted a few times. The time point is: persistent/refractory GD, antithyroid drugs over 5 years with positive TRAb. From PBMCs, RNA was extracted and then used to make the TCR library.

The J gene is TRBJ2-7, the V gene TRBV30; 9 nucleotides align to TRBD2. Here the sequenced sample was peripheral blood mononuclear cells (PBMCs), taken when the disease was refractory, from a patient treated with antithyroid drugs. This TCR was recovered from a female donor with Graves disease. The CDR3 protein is CAWKEREAGYGYEQYF. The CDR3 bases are TGTGCCTGGAAGGAGCGGGAGGCGGGGTATGGGTACGAGCAGTACTTC.